Shown below are 7 T cell receptor beta chains from a single sample sequenced in a study of T-cell memory formation after mild COVID-19. A single record per CDR3 protein comes from TCRdb applying MiXCR to the 5' RACE reads. Counted here are around 200,000 distinct CDR3 sequences, around 25% occurring once; the ten biggest clones make up roughly 11%. Sequencing was done on a sample of PBMCs or a T cell subset sorted from them (not recorded which). These receptors all come from an adult woman who had mild COVID-19 (a few samples of this study predate the infection). Cell type and time point are not known.

This clonotype was observed a handful of times. The chain links TRBV7-9 to TRBJ1-1; D is ambiguous. CDR1 and CDR2 (germline): SEHNR, FQNEAQ (reference sequence). The CDR3 contains 12 residues. Trimming pared 8 bases from V and 8 bases from J, leaving 15 bases between. This CDR3 is CASLPGGVEAFF. The CDR3 bases are TGTGCCAGCCTTCCAGGTGGGGTGGAAGCTTTCTTT.

The V gene is TRBV27, the J gene TRBJ2-3; a weak D match, TRBD1 (5 bases). Trimming pared 6 bases from V and 3 bases from J, leaving 13 bases between. CDR3 length: 14 residues. Germline CDR1 and CDR2: MNHEY and SMNVEV (reference sequence). CDR3 in amino acids: CASSIQTVTDTQYF. The CDR3 DNA follows: TGTGCCAGCAGCATTCAGACAGTTACAGATACGCAGTATTTT.

This clonotype was picked up a small number of times. The chain uses TRBV12-5 and TRBJ1-1; possible D gene TRBD1, 6 bases. The CDR3 contains 14 residues. V was trimmed by 5 bases and J by 7 bases, leaving 17 bases between them. The germline V gene encodes CDR1 LGHNT and CDR2 FRNRAP. DNA of the CDR3: TGTGCTAGTGGTGGGGTCAGTCAGGGGTATGAAGCTTTCTTT. The encoded protein is CASGGVSQGYEAFF. Together with reference TRBV12-5 and TRBJ1-1, the CDR3 gives the full variable domain: DARVTQTPRHKVTEMGQEVTMRCQPILGHNTVFWYRQTMMQGLELLAYFRNRAPLDDSGMPKDRFSAEMPDATLATLKIQPSEPRDSAVYFCASGGVSQGYEAFFGQGTRLTVV.

The V gene is TRBV18, the J gene TRBJ2-1; D is possibly TRBD1 or TRBD2 (5 bases each). Germline loops: CDR1 KGHSH, CDR2 LQKENI. This CDR3 contains 14 residues. The germline V and J ends were trimmed by 2 bases and 12 bases, with 17 bases remaining between them. The CDR3 DNA reads TGTGCCAGCTCACCAGGGACGTCAGATCTTGGGCAGTTCTTC. Translated, it gives CASSPGTSDLGQFF.

The chain joins TRBV6-5 to TRBJ2-3; TRBD2 matches 8 bases. The CDR3 is 15 amino acids. CDR1 and CDR2 from the germline V gene are MNHEY and SVGAGI. The V and J ends lost 6 bases and 6 bases, in that order; junction bases with no gene match: 11. The CDR3 DNA reads as TGTGCCAGCAGCCCCGGGACTAGTTTTGCTGATACGCAGTATTTT. Protein sequence: CASSPGTSFADTQYF.

The chain uses TRBV30 and TRBJ2-4; 8 bases fit TRBD1. CDR3 length: 16 amino acids. The V gene's germline CDR1 is GTSNPN and CDR2 SVGIG (reference sequence). V lost 3 bases to trimming and J lost 0 bases; unmatched junction nucleotides: 7. The CDR3: CAWSRGRLVAKNIQYF. Here the CDR3 DNA reads TGTGCCTGGAGCAGGGGGCGTTTAGTAGCCAAAAACATTCAGTACTTC.

This clonotype was seen a handful of times. The gene calls are TRBV7-2 and TRBJ2-1; 8 bases line up with TRBD2. V dropped 9 bases and J dropped 10; count of bases not matched to a gene: 14. Germline CDR1 SGHTA, CDR2 FQGNSA. The CDR3 is 14 residues long. This CDR3 reads CASAKGGGQREQFF. CDR3 bases: TGTGCCAGTGCGAAGGGCGGGGGGCAGCGGGAGCAGTTCTTC.